Each of the 27 T cell receptor beta chains below was sequenced from the same sample in a study of cytomegalovirus exposure and HLA in healthy donors. Researchers ran the PCR with 60 Vbeta and 13 Jbeta primers. Profiling relied on immunoSEQ multiplex PCR, and the TCRdb table lists in-frame clones only, not all of them. The sample contains 150,000 to 200,000 clones, approximately 73% of which appear only once. The sample was PBMCs. The receptors stem from a man aged 30-40 years in good health and CMV-seropositive.

In this sample, this clone turned up once. V is TRBV27 and J is TRBJ2-3; 10 bases are a match to TRBD2. The CDR3 is 15 amino acids. J gave up 2 bases and V 5 bases, and 4 bases lay outside the gene matches. Germline assignment: CDR1 MNHEY and CDR2 SMNVEV (reference sequence). The DNA of the CDR3 is TGTGCCAGCAGTATACTAGCGGGATTCACAGATACGCAGTATTTT. The encoded protein is CASSILAGFTDTQYF.

This clone was recorded once. The gene calls are TRBV10-3 and TRBJ2-1; D perhaps matches TRBD2 (5 bases). Germline CDR1 and CDR2: ENHRY and SYGVKD. The CDR3 is 14 residues long. V gave up 4 bases and J gave up 0 bases, with 7 bases separating them. The CDR3 DNA follows: TGTGCCATCAGTGCTAGCAGCTCCTACAATGAGCAGTTCTTC. Its protein product is CAISASSSYNEQFF.

This rearrangement joins TRBV2 to TRBJ2-3; D gene ambiguous. V gave up 6 bases and J gave up 7 bases, with 8 bases separating them. The CDR3 has 11 amino acids. Germline CDR1 and CDR2: SNHLY and FYNNEI. CDR3 amino acids: CASRRTYTQYF. DNA of the CDR3: TGTGCCAGCAGAAGAACATATACGCAGTATTTT.

V gene TRBV6-5 combines with J gene TRBJ1-2; 7 nucleotides agree with TRBD1. The CDR3 has 13 residues. Trimming at V came to 5 bases and at J to 6 bases, leaving 6 bases not matched to a gene. Germline values: CDR1 MNHEY, CDR2 SVGAGI. DNA for the CDR3: TGTGCCAGCAGTGGCGACAGGGTCGATGGCTACACCTTC. Translated, it gives CASSGDRVDGYTF.

This chain links TRBV5-1 with TRBJ2-1; 16 bases are shared with TRBD2. V trimming: 4 bases; J trimming: 8 bases; junction bases outside the gene matches: 6. The germline V gene encodes CDR1 SGHRS and CDR2 YFSETQ. The length of the CDR3 is 16 residues. The DNA of the CDR3 is TGCGCCAGCAGCCGGGGACTAGCGGGAGGGCTGGATGAGCAGTTCTTC. Its protein is CASSRGLAGGLDEQFF.

This clone has a single count. The chain is built from TRBV5-1 and TRBJ2-2, with no clear D. The CDR3 runs to 15 residues. V gave up 0 bases and J gave up 4 bases, with 10 bases separating them. The V gene's germline CDR1 is SGHRS and CDR2 YFSETQ. CDR3 region: CASSLGSGPTGELFF. The DNA of the CDR3 is TGCGCCAGCAGCTTGGGGTCAGGCCCCACCGGGGAGCTGTTTTTT.

The J gene is TRBJ2-1, the V gene TRBV2; D perhaps matches TRBD2 (5 bases). V shed 3 bases and J shed 3 bases, with 12 bases lying between them. Germline CDR1 reads SNHLY; CDR2 reads FYNNEI. The CDR3 runs to 15 residues. CDR3 amino acids: CASSEREGGYNEQFF. CDR3 in DNA: TGTGCCAGCAGTGAGCGAGAGGGTGGCTACAATGAGCAGTTCTTC.

The genes are TRBV30 and TRBJ1-6; no definite D call. The ends were cut back, 1 base at V and 10 bases at J, with 14 bases in the middle. This CDR3 is 14 amino acids long. Germline CDR1 and CDR2: GTSNPN and SVGIG (reference sequence). CDR3 sequence (DNA): TGTGCCTGGAGTGGTGGGGAGGGTTCATCACCCCTCCACTTT. Translated, it gives CAWSGGEGSSPLHF.

The CDR3 spells CASSLTRQDQYF. Here the CDR3 DNA reads TGTGCCAGCAGCCTTACCAGACAGGATCAGTACTTC. This sequence joins TRBV7-8 and TRBJ2-7; a weak D match, TRBD1 (6 bases). V shed 5 bases and J shed 10 bases, with 15 bases lying between them. This CDR3 has 12 amino acids. Germline V gives CDR1 SGHVS, CDR2 FQNEAQ.

This sequence joins TRBV7-3 and TRBJ2-1; 10 bases align to TRBD2. The CDR3 has 14 amino acids. After removal of 7 bases from V and 7 bases from J, the junction contained 7 bases not matched to a gene. Germline V CDR1 and CDR2: SGHTA, FQGTGA. This CDR3 is CASKLAGVSNEQFF. The DNA for the CDR3 is TGTGCCAGCAAGCTAGCGGGAGTAAGTAATGAGCAGTTCTTC.

This CDR3 is CASSPGAAGEQFF. The CDR3, as DNA: TGTGCCAGCAGCCCTGGGGCGGCAGGGGAGCAGTTCTTC. The chain combines TRBV5-6 with TRBJ2-1, with D possibly TRBD1 on 5 matching bases. The CDR3 consists of 13 residues. Germline CDR1 is SGHDT and CDR2 is YYEEEE. Trimming took off 4 bases at V and 10 bases at J, with 15 bases between the two ends.

The chain has TRBV13 and TRBJ2-1; D possibly corresponds to TRBD2 (6 bases). CDR1 and CDR2 (germline): PRHDT, FYEKMQ (reference sequence). Trimming took off 3 bases at V and 9 bases at J, with 12 bases between the two ends. The CDR3 is made up of 13 amino acids. As DNA, the CDR3 is TGTGCCAGCAGCTTGACTAGTTCAGGTGAGCAGTTCTTC. This translates into CASSLTSSGEQFF. The entire variable domain, with the rest obtained from reference TRBV13 and TRBJ2-1, is as follows: AAGVIQSPRHLIKEKRETATLKCYPIPRHDTVYWYQQGPGQDPQFLISFYEKMQSDKGSIPDRFSAQQFSDYHSELNMSSLELGDSALYFCASSLTSSGEQFFGPGTRLTVL.

This clone was seen a few times. The chain recombines TRBV4-1 with TRBJ2-7; TRBD2 aligns across 9 bases. The V gene end was trimmed by 5 bases and the J gene end by 7 bases; junction bases not matched to a gene: 6. CDR3 length: 13 residues. Germline assignment: CDR1 MGHRA and CDR2 YSYEKL. The chain's CDR3 is CASSLREGGEQYF. The DNA for the CDR3 is TGCGCCAGCAGCTTGCGGGAGGGTGGTGAGCAGTACTTC.

This sequence joins TRBV6-1 and TRBJ1-5; 7 nucleotides align to TRBD1. The trim removed 1 base at V and 4 bases at J, leaving 4 bases unmatched. Germline V lookup: CDR1 MNHNS, CDR2 SASEGT. The CDR3 length is 15 residues. CDR3 residues: CASSEGVRGNQPQHF. The CDR3, as DNA: TGTGCCAGCAGTGAAGGCGTCAGGGGGAATCAGCCCCAGCATTTT.

This clone was picked up one time. The rearrangement uses TRBV4-1 and TRBJ2-7; D is ambiguous. CDR3 length equals 12 residues. V dropped 4 bases and J dropped 4 bases, with 8 bases sitting between them. Germline CDR1 reads MGHRA; CDR2 reads YSYEKL. For the CDR3, the DNA is TGCGCCAGCAGCCCCAACCTATACGAGCAGTACTTC. Residues: CASSPNLYEQYF.

This clone turned up a few times. Other DNA sequences in this specimen translate into the identical CDR3. J is TRBJ1-1 and V is TRBV6-1, with 8 bases aligning to TRBD1. With V trimmed by 6 bases and J by 4 bases, 4 bases remained unmatched. CDR3 length equals 13 residues. CDR1 and CDR2 (germline): MNHNS, SASEGT. CDR3: CASRRTGRTEAFF. The CDR3 DNA reads as TGTGCCAGCAGGAGGACAGGGCGCACTGAAGCTTTCTTT.

CDR3 loop: CASTLPLGTQYF. The CDR3 region has the DNA TGTGCCAGCACCTTACCCCTGGGCACGCAGTATTTT. This rearrangement joins TRBV2 to TRBJ2-3; D is unclear. The CDR3 consists of 12 residues. The V gene's germline CDR1 is SNHLY and CDR2 FYNNEI. Deletions cut 7 bases from V and 9 bases from J, with 14 bases between. The whole variable domain, remainder taken from reference TRBV2 and TRBJ2-3, is EPEVTQTPSHQVTQMGQEVILRCVPISNHLYFYWYRQILGQKVEFLVSFYNNEISEKSEIFDDQFSVERPDGSNFTLKIRSTKLEDSAMYFCASTLPLGTQYFGPGTRLTVL.

This clone was seen only a few times. The chain combines TRBV6-1 with TRBJ1-1; D not resolved. This CDR3 has 15 residues. V was trimmed by 7 bases and J by 0 bases, leaving 15 bases between them. The germline CDR1 and CDR2 sequences are MNHNS and SASEGT. The CDR3 protein is CASMGDAGLNTEAFF. In DNA form, the CDR3 reads TGTGCCAGCATGGGAGATGCGGGATTGAACACTGAAGCTTTCTTT.

The J gene is TRBJ2-7, the V gene TRBV7-9; the D gene is possibly TRBD2 (6 bases). The V and J ends lost 5 bases and 1 base respectively, with 9 bases between them. Germline V CDR1 and CDR2: SEHNR, FQNEAQ (reference sequence). CDR3 length: 13 residues. The CDR3 DNA follows: TGTGCCAGCAGCCCCGGGACTTCCTACGAGCAGTACTTC. Encoded protein: CASSPGTSYEQYF.

This clone was counted between two and nine times. This chain connects TRBV7-6 to TRBJ2-3; 9 nucleotides line up with TRBD1. CDR3 size: 15 residues. V was pared by 5 bases and J by 1 base, with 4 bases of the junction left unmatched. Germline CDR1 is SGHVS and CDR2 is FNYEAQ. The CDR3 DNA follows: TGTGCCAGCAGCCCCCGGGACAGGGGCACAGATACGCAGTATTTT. Amino acid sequence: CASSPRDRGTDTQYF.

The table lists this clone with a count of one. The chain recombines TRBV9 with TRBJ2-6; 11 bases agree with TRBD1. V trimming: 3 bases; J trimming: 3 bases; junction bases outside the gene matches: 11. The germline CDR1 and CDR2 sequences are SGDLS and YYNGEE. The CDR3 is 19 amino acids. This CDR3 reads CASSGLPGTGGLGANVLTF. CDR3 coding DNA: TGTGCCAGCAGCGGACTTCCCGGGACAGGGGGACTTGGGGCCAACGTCCTGACTTTC.

The chain uses TRBV7-9 and TRBJ2-6; D remains ambiguous. The CDR3 has 15 amino acids. Germline loops: CDR1 SEHNR, CDR2 FQNEAQ (reference sequence). V was trimmed by 0 bases and J by 1 base, leaving 4 bases between them. The CDR3 here is CASSLARSGANVLTF. CDR3 coding DNA: TGTGCCAGCAGCTTAGCGAGGTCTGGGGCCAACGTCCTGACTTTC.

This chain connects TRBV29-1 to TRBJ1-4, with D unresolved. Germline V gene lookup returns CDR1 SQVTM and CDR2 ANQGSEA. The CDR3 spans 13 residues. Deletions cut 8 bases from V and 3 bases from J, with 13 bases between. The CDR3 is CSFKRSSNEKLFF. The CDR3 nucleotides read TGCAGCTTCAAGCGCAGTTCTAATGAAAAACTGTTTTTT.

The gene calls are TRBV6-5 and TRBJ1-2; D remains ambiguous. Per the germline V gene, CDR1 is MNHEY and CDR2 is SVGAGI. V lost 4 bases and J 6 bases, leaving 15 bases between the germline ends. The CDR3 is 14 amino acids. The CDR3 reads CASSSLGGFDGYTF. CDR3 DNA: TGTGCCAGCAGTTCTCTAGGAGGGTTCGATGGCTACACCTTC.

This clone appeared a single time. The rearrangement uses TRBV27 and TRBJ1-5, with no clear D. Per the germline V gene, CDR1 is MNHEY and CDR2 is SMNVEV (reference sequence). The CDR3 spans 13 residues. V dropped 4 bases and J dropped 5 bases, with 9 bases sitting between them. CDR3 residues: CASSSKLHQPQHF. CDR3 sequence (DNA): TGTGCCAGCAGTTCCAAGCTACATCAGCCCCAGCATTTT.

The V call is TRBV27, the J call TRBJ2-7, with TRBD2 identical over 12 bases. This CDR3 has 15 amino acids. Germline trimming cut 2 bases from V and 5 bases from J; bases unmatched to any gene: 4. The germline V gene has CDR1 MNHEY and CDR2 SMNVEV (reference sequence). The CDR3, as DNA: TGTGCCAGCAGTTTACGACTAGCGGGGGAAGACGAGCAGTACTTC. Its translation is CASSLRLAGEDEQYF.

The chain uses TRBV7-9 and TRBJ2-7; tentative D call: TRBD1 (6 bases). Germline V lookup: CDR1 SEHNR, CDR2 FQNEAQ (reference sequence). This CDR3 is built from 15 residues. Trimming pared 5 bases from V and 7 bases from J, leaving 21 bases between. Here the CDR3 reads CASSGTPILWSEQYF. The CDR3 coding sequence is TGTGCCAGCAGCGGGACACCCATCCTCTGGTCTGAGCAGTACTTC. Combining the CDR3 with reference TRBV7-9 and TRBJ2-7 gives the whole variable domain DTGVSQNPRHKITKRGQNVTFRCDPISEHNRLYWYRQTLGQGPEFLTYFQNEAQLEKSRLLSDRFSAERPKGSFSTLEIQRTEQGDSAMYLCASSGTPILWSEQYFGPGTRLTVT.